This T cell receptor (beta chain) is from a study of T cells in women clearing cervical HPV infection. Study-level information: Controls' single incident HPV16 infection cleared within 12 months without precancer. HLA type stays a possible confounder, typing being limited.

CDR3 length: 14 residues. Per the germline V gene, CDR1 is SGHTA and CDR2 is FQGNSA. Trimming removed 5 bases at V and 8 bases at J, with 15 bases between. Comments on this clone: The CDR3 is cut off 3 residues early in the read; its end comes from the germline J gene.

Generated by immunoSEQ multiplex PCR, the TCRdb table keeps only in-frame clones and is missing some. The table lists about 23,000 clones, with about 2.5% in the top ten. The gene calls are TRBV7-2 and TRBJ1-4; D not certain. The sample consisted of blood buffy coat. This clonotype was obtained from a woman between 18 and 70 years old with a cervical HPV16 infection that either progressed to CIN3+ or cleared (not recorded which). CDR3 bases read: TGTGCCAGCAGCCGCGACCAAATCGGGGAAAAA. The encoded protein is CASSRDQIGEK. Given in full, the CDR3 is CASSRDQIGEKLFF.